The 9 T cell receptor beta chains below were found in one sample sequenced in a study of blood T cells in healthy people across ages. Next came a second PCR, run for about 7 to 11 cycles, which used a sample-barcoded 5' primer along with a J-beta primer mix. One entry per CDR3 protein, called by TCRdb with MiXCR from the 5' RACE reads. The data hold roughly 1,000,000 distinct CDR3 sequences, with under 30% observed a single time. The same sample was also used in a study of T cells of mothers and their children.

Sequencing was done on a sample of blood. The receptors stem from a girl under 10 years old in good health.

This clonotype turned up a few times. The chain recombines TRBV3-1 with TRBJ2-1; D is ambiguous. Germline CDR1 and CDR2: LGHDT and YNNKEL (reference sequence). This CDR3 is built from 13 residues. Trimming stripped 1 base from V and 8 bases from J, with 9 bases between. In DNA form, the CDR3 reads TGTGCCAGCAGCCAAGGGCTAGTACATGAGCAGTTCTTC. Its translation is CASSQGLVHEQFF.

This chain links TRBV10-3 with TRBJ1-2; TRBD1 agrees at 8 bases. From germline, CDR1 is ENHRY and CDR2 SYGVKD. There are 13 residues in the CDR3. The junction had 5 bases not matched to a gene; V was cut back by 3 bases and J by 8 bases. The CDR3 protein is CAISDRTGKGYTF. In DNA form, the CDR3 reads TGTGCCATCAGTGATCGGACAGGGAAGGGCTACACCTTC.

The chain carries TRBV11-2 and TRBJ2-5; no reliable D call. The CDR3 is made up of 15 amino acids. V lost 5 bases and J lost 5, with 18 bases in between. Germline loops: CDR1 SGHAT, CDR2 FQNNGV. CDR3 residues: CASSPPLAPEETQYF. CDR3 coding DNA: TGTGCCAGCAGCCCCCCATTGGCGCCCGAGGAGACCCAGTACTTC.

This clonotype has more than one count but fewer than ten. This rearrangement joins TRBV28 to TRBJ1-2; unclear D gene. V was pared by 6 bases and J by 8 bases, with 16 bases between. CDR3 length equals 13 residues. The germline CDR1 and CDR2 sequences are MDHEN and SYDVKM. The chain's CDR3 is CASSSIAAGGYTF. The CDR3 DNA reads as TGTGCCAGCAGCTCGATAGCGGCGGGGGGCTACACCTTC.

The CDR3 spells CASSQDLGAGGKETQYF. The CDR3 nucleotides are TGTGCCAGCAGCCAAGATTTGGGAGCGGGGGGGAAAGAGACCCAGTACTTC. The chain employs TRBV3-1 and TRBJ2-5; 10 bases map to TRBD2. The germline gives CDR1 LGHDT, CDR2 YNNKEL (reference sequence). The V gene end was trimmed by 0 bases and the J gene end by 3 bases; junction bases not matched to a gene: 7. The CDR3 consists of 17 residues.

This sequence joins TRBV11-2 and TRBJ2-3; D remains unclear. The V end lost 4 bases, the J end lost 2 bases, and 10 bases lay between the germline ends. The germline V gene encodes CDR1 SGHAT and CDR2 FQNNGV. There are 14 residues in the CDR3. The CDR3 sequence is CASSSLRPTDTQYF. DNA of the CDR3: TGTGCCAGCAGCTCTTTGAGACCCACAGATACGCAGTATTTT. Based on the CDR3 plus reference TRBV11-2 and TRBJ2-3, the full variable domain is EAGVAQSPRYKIIEKRQSVAFWCNPISGHATLYWYQQILGQGPKLLIQFQNNGVVDDSQLPKDRFSAERLKGVDSTLKIQPAKLEDSAVYLCASSSLRPTDTQYFGPGTRLTVL.

This chain connects TRBV6-6 to TRBJ1-4, with 7 bases fitting TRBD1. With V trimmed by 7 bases and J by 4 bases, 6 bases remained unmatched. There are 14 residues in the CDR3. In germline, CDR1 is MNHNY, CDR2 SVGAGI (reference sequence). CDR3 coding DNA: TGTGCCAGCACCGACAGGGAAGATAATGAAAAACTGTTTTTT. It specifies CASTDREDNEKLFF.

The chain employs TRBV29-1 and TRBJ2-3; D is unclear. The CDR3 length is 14 residues. Per germline, CDR1 SQVTM and CDR2 ANQGSEA. The ends were cut back, 3 bases at V and 0 bases at J, with 10 bases in the middle. The CDR3 bases are TGCAGCGTTGACCGGTCGATCAGCACAGATACGCAGTATTTT. Residues: CSVDRSISTDTQYF.

The gene calls are TRBV27 and TRBJ2-1; 8 bases line up with TRBD2. After removal of 7 bases from V and 4 bases from J, the junction contained 3 bases not matched to a gene. The CDR3 has 13 residues. The V gene's germline CDR1 is MNHEY and CDR2 SMNVEV (reference sequence). CDR3 in DNA: TGTGCCAGCATTAGCGGGGCTTACAATGAGCAGTTCTTC. Residues: CASISGAYNEQFF.